In this sample, the clone carrying this T cell receptor (beta chain) turned up many times. Its antigen is unidentified. This sample is drawn from a study of CD8 T cells in ankylosing spondylitis. Broader study findings: Reportedly, significant enrichment of disease-linked clones occurred in matched ankylosing spondylitis synovial fluid. Past research had described some motif variants in reactive arthritis synovial fluid and blood.

Quantitative barcoded 5'-RACE was used to prepare TCR beta libraries. TCRdb reprocessed the 5' RACE reads with MiXCR, giving one entry per CDR3 protein. This sample has 250,000 or so distinct CDR3 sequences, with more than 20% found just once. Germline V gives CDR1 MNHNY, CDR2 SVGAGI (reference sequence). The CDR3 has 12 residues. Trimming removed 6 bases at V and 6 bases at J, with 12 bases between. The source material was blood, either unsorted or a sorted T cell fraction (not recorded which). This receptor was obtained from a male donor with ankylosing spondylitis or in good health (not recorded which). The chain is built from TRBV6-6 and TRBJ2-7; D not certain. This CDR3 is CASSRQASEQYF. The CDR3 coding sequence is TGTGCCAGCAGCCGACAAGCCTCCGAGCAGTACTTC.